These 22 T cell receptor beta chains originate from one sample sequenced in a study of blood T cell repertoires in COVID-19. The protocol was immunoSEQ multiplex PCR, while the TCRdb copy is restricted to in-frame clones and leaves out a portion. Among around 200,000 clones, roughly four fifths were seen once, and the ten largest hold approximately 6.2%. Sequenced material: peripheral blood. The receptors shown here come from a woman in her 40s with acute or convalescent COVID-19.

This CDR3 reads CASSLAQGSYNSPLHF. The CDR3 nucleotides are TGCGCCAGCAGCTTGGCTCAGGGCTCCTATAATTCACCCCTCCACTTT. The V and J genes are TRBV5-1 and TRBJ1-6; possibly TRBD1 for D (5 bases). The ends were cut back, 0 bases at V and 0 bases at J, with 7 bases in the middle. From germline, CDR1 is SGHRS and CDR2 YFSETQ. This CDR3 contains 16 residues.

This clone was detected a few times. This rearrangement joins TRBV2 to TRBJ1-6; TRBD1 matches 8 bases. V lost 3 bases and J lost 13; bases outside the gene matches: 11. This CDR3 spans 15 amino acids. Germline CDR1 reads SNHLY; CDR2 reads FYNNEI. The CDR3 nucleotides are TGTGCCAGCAGTGAGTCTGGGACAGGCGTCTTCCCCCTCCACTTT. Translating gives CASSESGTGVFPLHF.

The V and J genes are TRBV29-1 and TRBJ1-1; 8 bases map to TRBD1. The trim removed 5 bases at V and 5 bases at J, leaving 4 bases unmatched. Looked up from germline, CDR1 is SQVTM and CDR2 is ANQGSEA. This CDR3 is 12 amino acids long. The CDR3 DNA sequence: TGCAGCGTTCAGGGGGCGCAGACTGAAGCTTTCTTT. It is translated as CSVQGAQTEAFF.

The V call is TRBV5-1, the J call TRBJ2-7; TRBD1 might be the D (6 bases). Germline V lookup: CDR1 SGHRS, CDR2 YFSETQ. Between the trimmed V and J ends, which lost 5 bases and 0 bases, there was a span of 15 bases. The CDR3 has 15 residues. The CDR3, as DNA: TGCGCCAGCAGACTATCTCAGGGGAGCTCCTACGAGCAGTACTTC. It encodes CASRLSQGSSYEQYF. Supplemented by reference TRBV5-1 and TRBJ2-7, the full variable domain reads KAGVTQTPRYLIKTRGQQVTLSCSPISGHRSVSWYQQTPGQGLQFLFEYFSETQRNKGNFPGRFSGRQFSNSRSEMNVSTLELGDSALYLCASRLSQGSSYEQYFGPGTRLTVT.

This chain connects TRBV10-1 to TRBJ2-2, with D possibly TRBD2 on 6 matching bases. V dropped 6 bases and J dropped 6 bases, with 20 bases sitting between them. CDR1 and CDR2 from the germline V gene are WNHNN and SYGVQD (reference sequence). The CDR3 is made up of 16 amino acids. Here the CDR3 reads CASSYEGGLEAGELFF. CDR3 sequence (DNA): TGCGCCAGCAGCTACGAGGGAGGTCTAGAGGCCGGGGAGCTGTTTTTT.

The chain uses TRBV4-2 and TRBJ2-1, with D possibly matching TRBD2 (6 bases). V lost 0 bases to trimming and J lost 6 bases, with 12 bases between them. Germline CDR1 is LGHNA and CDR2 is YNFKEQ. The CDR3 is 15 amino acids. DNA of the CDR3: TGTGCCAGCAGCCAAGATTACGGCGGGACCAATGAGCAGTTCTTC. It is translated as CASSQDYGGTNEQFF.

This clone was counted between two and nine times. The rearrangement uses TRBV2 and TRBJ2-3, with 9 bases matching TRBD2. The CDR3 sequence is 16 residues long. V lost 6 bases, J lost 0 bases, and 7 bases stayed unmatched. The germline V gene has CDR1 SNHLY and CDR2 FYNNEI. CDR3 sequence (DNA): TGTGCCAGCAGGCAGCGGGGGGCGTCTAGCACAGATACGCAGTATTTT. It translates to CASRQRGASSTDTQYF.

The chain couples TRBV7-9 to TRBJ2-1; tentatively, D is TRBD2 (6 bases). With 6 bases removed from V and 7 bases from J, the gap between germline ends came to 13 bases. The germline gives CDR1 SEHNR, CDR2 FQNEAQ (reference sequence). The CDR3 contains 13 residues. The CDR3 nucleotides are TGTGCCAGCAGACTAGCTATAAAAAATGAGCAGTTCTTC. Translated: CASRLAIKNEQFF.

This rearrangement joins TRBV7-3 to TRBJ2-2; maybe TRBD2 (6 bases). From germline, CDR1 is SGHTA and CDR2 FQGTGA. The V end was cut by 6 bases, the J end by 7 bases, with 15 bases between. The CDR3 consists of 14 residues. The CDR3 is CASRDGGLVGELFF. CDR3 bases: TGTGCCAGCAGGGACGGGGGATTGGTCGGGGAGCTGTTTTTT.

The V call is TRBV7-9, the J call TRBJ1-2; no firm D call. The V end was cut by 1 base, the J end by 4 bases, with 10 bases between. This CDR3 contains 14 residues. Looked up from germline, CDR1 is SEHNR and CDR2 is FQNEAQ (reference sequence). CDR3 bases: TGTGCCAGCAGCTTAGAAGCGGGCGCCTATGGCTACACCTTC. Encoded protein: CASSLEAGAYGYTF.

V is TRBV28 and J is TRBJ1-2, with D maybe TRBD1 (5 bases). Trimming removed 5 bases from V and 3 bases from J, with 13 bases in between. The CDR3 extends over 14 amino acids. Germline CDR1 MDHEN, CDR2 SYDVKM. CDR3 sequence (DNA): TGTGCCAGCAGTCGTCTGGACACCGACTATGGCTACACCTTC. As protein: CASSRLDTDYGYTF.

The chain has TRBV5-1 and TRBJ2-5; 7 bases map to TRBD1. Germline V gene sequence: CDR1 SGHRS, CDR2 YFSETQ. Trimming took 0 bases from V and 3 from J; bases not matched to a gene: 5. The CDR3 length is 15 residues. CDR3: CASSLGADREETQYF. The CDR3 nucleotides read TGCGCCAGCAGCTTGGGAGCAGACAGGGAAGAGACCCAGTACTTC.

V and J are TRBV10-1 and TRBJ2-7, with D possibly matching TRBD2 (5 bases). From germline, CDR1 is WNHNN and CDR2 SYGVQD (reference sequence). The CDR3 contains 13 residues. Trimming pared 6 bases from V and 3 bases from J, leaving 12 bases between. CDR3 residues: CASRQAEGYEQYF. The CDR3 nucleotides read TGCGCCAGCAGGCAAGCAGAGGGCTACGAGCAGTACTTC.

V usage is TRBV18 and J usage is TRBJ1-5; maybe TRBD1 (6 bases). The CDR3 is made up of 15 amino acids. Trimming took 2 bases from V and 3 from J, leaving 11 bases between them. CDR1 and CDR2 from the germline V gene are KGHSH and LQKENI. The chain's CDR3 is CASSPSDSLNQPQHF. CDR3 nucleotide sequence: TGTGCCAGCTCACCATCGGACAGTCTCAATCAGCCCCAGCATTTT. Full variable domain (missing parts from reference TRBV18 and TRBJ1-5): NAGVMQNPRHLVRRRGQEARLRCSPMKGHSHVYWYRQLPEEGLKFMVYLQKENIIDESGMPKERFSAEFPKEGPSILRIQQVVRGDSAAYFCASSPSDSLNQPQHFGDGTRLSIL.

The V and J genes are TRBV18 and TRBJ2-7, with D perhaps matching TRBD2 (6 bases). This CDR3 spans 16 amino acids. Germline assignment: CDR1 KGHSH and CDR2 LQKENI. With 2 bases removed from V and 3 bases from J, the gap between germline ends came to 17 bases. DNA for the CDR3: TGTGCCAGCTCACCAGGTTTGGCAGGGACTCTCTACGAGCAGTACTTC. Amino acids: CASSPGLAGTLYEQYF.

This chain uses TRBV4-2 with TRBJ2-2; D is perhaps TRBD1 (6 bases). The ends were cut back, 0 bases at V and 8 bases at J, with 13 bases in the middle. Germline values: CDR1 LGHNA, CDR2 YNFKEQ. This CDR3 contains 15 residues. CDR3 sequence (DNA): TGTGCCAGCAGCCAAGATCGGCAGGGGCGGGGGGAGCTGTTTTTT. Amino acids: CASSQDRQGRGELFF.

The CDR3 coding sequence is TGTGCCAGCAGCCAGTCAGGGAACAATGAGCAGTTCTTC. Protein: CASSQSGNNEQFF. This chain links TRBV3-1 (or the pseudogene TRBV3-2) with TRBJ2-1; perhaps TRBD1 as D (5 bases). V dropped 3 bases and J dropped 5 bases, with 8 bases sitting between them. Germline CDR1 and CDR2: LGHDT and YNNKEL (reference sequence). The CDR3 is 13 residues long.

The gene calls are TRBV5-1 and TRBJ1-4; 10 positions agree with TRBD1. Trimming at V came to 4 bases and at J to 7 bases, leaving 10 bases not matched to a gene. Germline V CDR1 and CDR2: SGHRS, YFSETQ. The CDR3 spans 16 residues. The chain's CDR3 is CASSRTGTGEGEKLFF. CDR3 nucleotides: TGCGCCAGCAGCAGAACCGGGACAGGGGAGGGTGAAAAACTGTTTTTT. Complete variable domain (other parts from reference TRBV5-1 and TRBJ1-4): KAGVTQTPRYLIKTRGQQVTLSCSPISGHRSVSWYQQTPGQGLQFLFEYFSETQRNKGNFPGRFSGRQFSNSRSEMNVSTLELGDSALYLCASSRTGTGEGEKLFFGSGTQLSVL.

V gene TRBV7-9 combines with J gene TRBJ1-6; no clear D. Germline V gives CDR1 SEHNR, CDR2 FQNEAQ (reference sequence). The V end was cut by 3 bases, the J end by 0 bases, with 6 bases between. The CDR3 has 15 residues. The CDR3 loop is CASSFVGSYNSPLHF. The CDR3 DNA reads TGTGCCAGCAGCTTCGTCGGCTCCTATAATTCACCCCTCCACTTT.

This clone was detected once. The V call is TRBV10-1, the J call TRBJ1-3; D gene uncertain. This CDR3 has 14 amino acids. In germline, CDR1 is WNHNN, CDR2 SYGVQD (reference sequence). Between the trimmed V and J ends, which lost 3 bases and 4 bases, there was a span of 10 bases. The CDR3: CASSEGQAGNTIYF. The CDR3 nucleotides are TGCGCCAGCAGTGAAGGTCAGGCGGGAAACACCATATATTTT.

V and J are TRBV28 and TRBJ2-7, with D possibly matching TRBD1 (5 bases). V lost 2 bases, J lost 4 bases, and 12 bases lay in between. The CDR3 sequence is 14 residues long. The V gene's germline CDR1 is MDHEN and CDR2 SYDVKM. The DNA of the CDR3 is TGTGCCAGCAGTTTAGCAGGTGGGGCATACGAGCAGTACTTC. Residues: CASSLAGGAYEQYF.

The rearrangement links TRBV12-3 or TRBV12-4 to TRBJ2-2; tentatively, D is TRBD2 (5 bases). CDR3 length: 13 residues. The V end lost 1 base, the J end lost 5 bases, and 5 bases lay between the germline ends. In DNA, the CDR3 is TGTGCCAGCAGTTTAGGAGGGACCGGGGAGCTGTTTTTT. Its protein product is CASSLGGTGELFF.